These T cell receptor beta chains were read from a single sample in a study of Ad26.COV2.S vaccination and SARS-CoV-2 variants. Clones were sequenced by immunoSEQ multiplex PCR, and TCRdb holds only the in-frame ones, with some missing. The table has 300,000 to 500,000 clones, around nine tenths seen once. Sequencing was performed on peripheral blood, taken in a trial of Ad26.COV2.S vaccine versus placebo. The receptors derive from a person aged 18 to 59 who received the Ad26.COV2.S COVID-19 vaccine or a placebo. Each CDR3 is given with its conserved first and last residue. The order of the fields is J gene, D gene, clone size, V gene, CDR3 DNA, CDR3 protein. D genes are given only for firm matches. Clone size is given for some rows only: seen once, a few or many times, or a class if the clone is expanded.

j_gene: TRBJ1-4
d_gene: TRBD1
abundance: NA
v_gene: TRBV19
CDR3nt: TGTGCCACTGGGACAGGGGGCTATGAAAAACTGTTTTTT
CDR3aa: CATGTGGYEKLFF

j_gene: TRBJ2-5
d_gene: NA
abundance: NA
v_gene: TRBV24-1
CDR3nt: TGTGCCACCAGTGATTTTGGGACGCCACAAGAGACCCAGTACTTC
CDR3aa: CATSDFGTPQETQYF

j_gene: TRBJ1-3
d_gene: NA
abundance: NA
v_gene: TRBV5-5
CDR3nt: TGTGCCAGCAGCGACACAGGGATCTCTGGAAACACCATATATTTT
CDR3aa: CASSDTGISGNTIYF

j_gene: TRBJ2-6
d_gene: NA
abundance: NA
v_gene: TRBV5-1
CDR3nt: TGCGCCAGCAGTGTGACAAGCTCTGGGGCCAACGTCCTGACTTTC
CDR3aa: CASSVTSSGANVLTF

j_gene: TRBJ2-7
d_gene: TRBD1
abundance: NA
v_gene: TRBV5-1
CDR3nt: TGCGCCAGCAGCATAACCTCCGGGACAGGGGCCTACGAGCAGTACTTC
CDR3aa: CASSITSGTGAYEQYF

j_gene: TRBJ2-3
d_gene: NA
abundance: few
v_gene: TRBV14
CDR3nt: TGTGCCAGCAGCCCGAAGTGGGCAGGGACAAGAGATACGCAGTATTTT
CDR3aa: CASSPKWAGTRDTQYF

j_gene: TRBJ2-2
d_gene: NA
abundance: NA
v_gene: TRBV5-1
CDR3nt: TGCGCCAGCAGCTTAGCCCCTGGAGGCACCGGGGAGCTGTTTTTT
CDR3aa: CASSLAPGGTGELFF

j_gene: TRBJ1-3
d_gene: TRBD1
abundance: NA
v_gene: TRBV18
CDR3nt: TGTGCCAGCTCACCGCAACAGGGGGGAAACACCATATATTTT
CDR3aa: CASSPQQGGNTIYF

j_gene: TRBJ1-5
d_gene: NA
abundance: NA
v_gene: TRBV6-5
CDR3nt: TGTGCCAGCAGTTTAGGGTTCAGCAATCAGCCCCAGCATTTT
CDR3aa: CASSLGFSNQPQHF

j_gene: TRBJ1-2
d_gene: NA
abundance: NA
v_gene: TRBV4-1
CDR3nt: TGCGCCAGCAGCCAAGTAGGAGACAGATTTAACTATGGCTACACCTTC
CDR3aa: CASSQVGDRFNYGYTF

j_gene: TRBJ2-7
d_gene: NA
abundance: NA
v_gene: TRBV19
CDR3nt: TGTGCCAGCCGTTCCCCGGGCCACGAGCAGTACTTC
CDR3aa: CASRSPGHEQYF

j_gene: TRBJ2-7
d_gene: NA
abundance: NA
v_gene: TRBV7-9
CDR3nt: TGTGCCAGCAGCTTACGGGCCTCAAGCTACGAGCAGTACTTC
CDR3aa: CASSLRASSYEQYF

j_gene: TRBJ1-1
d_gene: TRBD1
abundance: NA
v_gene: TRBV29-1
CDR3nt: TGCAGCGTTGAAGTCTTCGACAGGGGGACTGAAGCTTTCTTT
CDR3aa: CSVEVFDRGTEAFF

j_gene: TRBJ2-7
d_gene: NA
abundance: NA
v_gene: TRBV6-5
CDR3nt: TGTGCCGGCCGAGGAGACCGGAGCTCCTACGAGCAGTACTTC
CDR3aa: CAGRGDRSSYEQYF

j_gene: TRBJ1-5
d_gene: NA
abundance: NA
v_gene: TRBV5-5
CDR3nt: TGTGCCAGCAGCCTAGATGGACGGACACAGCCCCAGCATTTT
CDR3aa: CASSLDGRTQPQHF

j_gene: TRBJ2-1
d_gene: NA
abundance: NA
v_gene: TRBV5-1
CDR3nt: TGCGCCAGCAGCCCTAACTACAGCAATGAGCAGTTCTTC
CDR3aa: CASSPNYSNEQFF

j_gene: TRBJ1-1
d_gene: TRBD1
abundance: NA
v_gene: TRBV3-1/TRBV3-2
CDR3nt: TGTGCCAGCAGCCCTACACAGGGGGCTGACACTGAAGCTTTCTTT
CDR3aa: CASSPTQGADTEAFF

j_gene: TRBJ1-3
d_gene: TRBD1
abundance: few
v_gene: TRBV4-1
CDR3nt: TGCGCCAGCAGCCAAGATGAAGGAGACAGGGGGCGGGTTGGAGGTGGAAACACCATATATTTT
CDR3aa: CASSQDEGDRGRVGGGNTIYF

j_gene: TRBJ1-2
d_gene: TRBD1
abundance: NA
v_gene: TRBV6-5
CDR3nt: TGTGCCAGCAGTACTATTGGGGACAGAACCTATGGCTACACCTTC
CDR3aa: CASSTIGDRTYGYTF

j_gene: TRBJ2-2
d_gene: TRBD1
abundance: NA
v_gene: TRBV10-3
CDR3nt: TGTGCCATCATGAGACAGGGAAACACCGGGGAGCTGTTTTTT
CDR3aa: CAIMRQGNTGELFF

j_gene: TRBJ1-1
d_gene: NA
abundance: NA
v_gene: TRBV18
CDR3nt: TGTGCCAGCTCGCCGACGGGGAACACTGAAGCTTTCTTT
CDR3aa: CASSPTGNTEAFF

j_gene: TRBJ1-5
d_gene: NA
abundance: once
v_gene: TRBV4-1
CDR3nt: TGCGCCAGCAGCCTCGGAGGAGATCAGCCCCAGCATTTT
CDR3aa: CASSLGGDQPQHF

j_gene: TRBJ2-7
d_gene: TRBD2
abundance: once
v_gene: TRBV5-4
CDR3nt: TGTGCCAGCAGCATAGGACTAGCGGGGGACGAGCAGTACTTC
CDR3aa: CASSIGLAGDEQYF

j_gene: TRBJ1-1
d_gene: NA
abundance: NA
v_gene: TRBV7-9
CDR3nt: TGTGCCAGCAGCTTAAAAGGGGCCGCTGAAGCTTTCTTT
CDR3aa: CASSLKGAAEAFF

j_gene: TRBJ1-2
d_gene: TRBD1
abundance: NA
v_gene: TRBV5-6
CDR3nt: TGTGCCAGCAGCCGACGACAGGGGATATACTATGGCTACACCTTC
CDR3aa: CASSRRQGIYYGYTF

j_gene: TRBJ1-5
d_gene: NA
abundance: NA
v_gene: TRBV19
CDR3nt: TGTGCCAGTAGTACGCTTCAGGGTAAGAGCAATCAGCCCCAGCATTTT
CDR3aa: CASSTLQGKSNQPQHF

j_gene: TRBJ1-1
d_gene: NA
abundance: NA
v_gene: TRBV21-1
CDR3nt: TGTGCCAGCCTTAAAGGGGGGACCACTGAAGCTTTCTTT
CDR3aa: CASLKGGTTEAFF

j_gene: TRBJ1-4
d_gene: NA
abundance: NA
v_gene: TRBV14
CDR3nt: TGTGCCAGCAGCCAAGAATCTCACGTCCCGGGCCACGAAAAACTGTTTTTT
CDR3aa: CASSQESHVPGHEKLFF

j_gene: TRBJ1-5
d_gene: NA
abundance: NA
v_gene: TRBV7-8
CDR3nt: TGTGCCAGCAGCTTGGAAGTTGGGACAAATCAGCCCCAGCATTTT
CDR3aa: CASSLEVGTNQPQHF

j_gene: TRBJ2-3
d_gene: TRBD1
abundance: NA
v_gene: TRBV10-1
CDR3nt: TGCGCCAGCAGCCAGACAGGGGCGGCAGATACGCAGTATTTT
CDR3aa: CASSQTGAADTQYF

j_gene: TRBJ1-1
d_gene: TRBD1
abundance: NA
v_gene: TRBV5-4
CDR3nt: TGTGCCAGCAGCTTGGGCAGGGGGCGTGGGAACACTGAAGCTTTCTTT
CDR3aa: CASSLGRGRGNTEAFF

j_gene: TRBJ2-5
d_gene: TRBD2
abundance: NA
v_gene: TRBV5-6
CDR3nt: TGTGCCAGCAGCTTTAGCTTAGCGGGCCAAGAGACCCAGTACTTC
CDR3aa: CASSFSLAGQETQYF

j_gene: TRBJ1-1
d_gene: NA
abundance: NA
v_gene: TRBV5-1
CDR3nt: TGCGCCAGCAGCTTGTTTGCGTCAGGTATTGGAGACACTGAAGCTTTCTTT
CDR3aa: CASSLFASGIGDTEAFF

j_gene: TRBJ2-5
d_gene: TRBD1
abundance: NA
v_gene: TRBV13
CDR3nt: TGTGCCAGCAGCCGTCGACAGGGGACCTGGGAGACCCAGTACTTC
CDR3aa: CASSRRQGTWETQYF

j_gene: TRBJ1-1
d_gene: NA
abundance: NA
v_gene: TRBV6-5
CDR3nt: TGTGCCAGCAGTTACACGGGGGAGAACACTGAAGCTTTCTTT
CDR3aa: CASSYTGENTEAFF

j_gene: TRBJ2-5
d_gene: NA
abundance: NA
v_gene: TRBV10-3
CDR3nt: TGTGCCACTTCAACAGGGTTTGTAGAAGAGACCCAGTACTTC
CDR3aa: CATSTGFVEETQYF

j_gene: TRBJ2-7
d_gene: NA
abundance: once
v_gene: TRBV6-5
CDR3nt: TGTGCCAGCAGTTACTCGGACCGAGTGGGAGAGCAGTACTTC
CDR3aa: CASSYSDRVGEQYF

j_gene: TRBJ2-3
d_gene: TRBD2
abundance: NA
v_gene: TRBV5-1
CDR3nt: TGCGCCAGCAGCTTGGACGGGGGGGCCACAGATACGCAGTATTTT
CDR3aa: CASSLDGGATDTQYF

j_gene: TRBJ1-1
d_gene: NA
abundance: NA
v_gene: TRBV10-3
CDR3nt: TGTGCCATCAGTGACCCGATTAGGGGGGGAAGGAGCACTGAAGCTTTCTTT
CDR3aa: CAISDPIRGGRSTEAFF

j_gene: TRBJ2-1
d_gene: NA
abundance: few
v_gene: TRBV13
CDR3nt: TGTGCCAGCAGCTTAGGGCAGGGGATCTCCTACAATGAGCAGTTCTTC
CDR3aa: CASSLGQGISYNEQFF

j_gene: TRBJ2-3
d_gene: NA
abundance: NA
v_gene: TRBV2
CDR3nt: TGTGCCAGCACGGCGAGCCGGGGTACGCAGTATTTT
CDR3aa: CASTASRGTQYF

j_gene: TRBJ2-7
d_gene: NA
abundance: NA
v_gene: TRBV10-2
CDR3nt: TGCGCCAGCAGTGAGTGGGCCGTTCTAGAGCAGTACTTC
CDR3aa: CASSEWAVLEQYF

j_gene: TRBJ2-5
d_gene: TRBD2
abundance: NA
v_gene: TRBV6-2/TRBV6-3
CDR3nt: TGTGCCAGCAGTTACGGCGGGGGGCCCGTCGAGACCCAGTACTTC
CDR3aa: CASSYGGGPVETQYF

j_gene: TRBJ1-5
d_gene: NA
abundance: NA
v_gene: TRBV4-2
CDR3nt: TGTGCCAGCAGCCAAGGTAGTGAGGGCAATCAGCCCCAGCATTTT
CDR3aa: CASSQGSEGNQPQHF

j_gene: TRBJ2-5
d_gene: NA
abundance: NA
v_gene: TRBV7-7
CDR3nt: TGTGCTAGCAGCTTAATTTACGGGGGTCAAGAGACCCAGTACTTC
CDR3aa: CASSLIYGGQETQYF

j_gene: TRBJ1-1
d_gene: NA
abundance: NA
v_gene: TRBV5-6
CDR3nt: TGTGCCAGCAGCCTTATTGGCGGCGGCACTGAAGCTTTCTTT
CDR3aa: CASSLIGGGTEAFF

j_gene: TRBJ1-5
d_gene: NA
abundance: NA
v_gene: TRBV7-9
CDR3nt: TGTGCCAGCAGAATTACCCTTTACTTGAGGAGCAATCAGCCCCAGCATTTT
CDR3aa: CASRITLYLRSNQPQHF

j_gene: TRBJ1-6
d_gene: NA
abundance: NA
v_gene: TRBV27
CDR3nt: TGTGCCAGCAGTTTAACAGGGATGAGGGATCCAGATTCACCCCTCCACTTT
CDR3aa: CASSLTGMRDPDSPLHF

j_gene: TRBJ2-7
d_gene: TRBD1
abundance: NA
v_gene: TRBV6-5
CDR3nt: TGTGCCAGCAGGAGGGGGACAGGGGCTGCCTACGAGCAGTACTTC
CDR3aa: CASRRGTGAAYEQYF

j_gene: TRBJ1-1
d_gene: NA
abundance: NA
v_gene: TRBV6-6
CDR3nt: TGTGCCAGCAGTTACTCTCGGCAGGATTGGACTGAAGCTTTCTTT
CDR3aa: CASSYSRQDWTEAFF

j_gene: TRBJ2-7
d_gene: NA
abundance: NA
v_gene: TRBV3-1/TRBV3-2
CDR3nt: TGTGCCAGCAGCCCATGGACTGGGGTTAACGAGCAGTACTTC
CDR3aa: CASSPWTGVNEQYF

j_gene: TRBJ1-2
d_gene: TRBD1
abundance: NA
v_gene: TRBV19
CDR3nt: TGTGCCAGTAGTATCAGGGGGGATCCTTATGGCTACACCTTC
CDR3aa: CASSIRGDPYGYTF

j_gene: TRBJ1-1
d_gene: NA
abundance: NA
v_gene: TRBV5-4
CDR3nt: TGTGCCAGCAGCTCGGGGGGCACTGAAGCTTTCTTT
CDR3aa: CASSSGGTEAFF

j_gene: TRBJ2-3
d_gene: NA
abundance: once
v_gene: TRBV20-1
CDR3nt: TGCAGTGCTAGTCTGGGAGGAGGAGATACGCAGTATTTT
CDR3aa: CSASLGGGDTQYF

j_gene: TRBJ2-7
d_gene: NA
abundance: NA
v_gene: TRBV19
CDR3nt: TGTGCCACCGACTACGATTACGAGCAGTACTTC
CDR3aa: CATDYDYEQYF